Described below is a single T cell receptor beta chain sequence and its context. Its cognate antigen is unknown. Only in-frame clones appear in the TCRdb table, and some are missing; sequencing was by immunoSEQ multiplex PCR. The profile shows 800,000 to 1,200,000 clones, 75% to 85% of them singletons. This CDR3 is 17 amino acids long. The V and J ends lost 1 base and 3 bases respectively, with 13 bases between them. Germline CDR1 and CDR2: MGHRA and YSYEKL. The data were obtained in a study of shared clonotypes between healthy human individuals. Notes on the study in general: Naive subsets generally exceeded memory subsets in estimated richness.

This chain uses TRBV4-1 with TRBJ2-6, with D unclear. The specimen was memory CD4+ T cells from PBMCs. Subset indicated: CD45RA-negative fraction. The sequence derives from a young man in good health. Some clones in this sample may be carry-over from other donors' samples. CDR3 sequence: CASSQGPSRSGANVLTF. For the CDR3, the DNA is TGCGCCAGCAGCCAAGGCCCGTCTAGGAGTGGGGCCAACGTCCTGACTTTC.